This TCR beta chain came from a study of human T cells and chemical hapten exposure. Overall study: All through the approximately 23-week study, the scalp of each patient received diphenylcyclopropenone doses weekly. General study results and limits: Unchanged with DPC sensitization were TCRs above 1 in 1000 frequency. Expanded TCRs grouped into significantly more large CDR3 similarity clusters than controls produced.

TCRdb re-called the RACE reads through MiXCR, storing one row per CDR3 protein. The sample includes fewer than 45,000 distinct CDR3 sequences, under 5% of them seen just once. This clonotype was seen repeatedly, ten times or more. Its antigen is currently unknown. With 0 bases removed from V and 2 bases from J, the gap between germline ends came to 9 bases. This CDR3 is built from 14 residues. Germline CDR1 reads GTSNPN; CDR2 reads SVGIG (reference sequence). The time point: patch test 1, 2 weeks after DPC sensitization. Stated treatment: therapeutic diphenylcyclopropenone sensitization with weekly scalp DPC. The template was total RNA from unfractionated whole blood. Samples of blood were obtained prior to the application of each patch test.

The rearrangement uses TRBV30 and TRBJ2-3; D is tentatively TRBD1 or TRBD2 (5 bases each). Sequencing used whole blood, obtained in connection with sensitization to the hapten diphenylcyclopropenone (DPC). This clonotype was sampled from a man aged 50 to 60 with alopecia areata. Some clones in this sample may be carry-over from other donors' samples. CDR3 DNA sequence: TGTGCCTGGAGTGTGGGGCGGGTCACAGATACGCAGTATTTT. It translates to CAWSVGRVTDTQYF.